A single sample gave rise to the 23 T cell receptor beta chains below, sequenced in a study of blood T cell repertoires in COVID-19. TCRdb's copy holds only in-frame clones and misses some; the assay was immunoSEQ multiplex PCR. Found here are about 150,000 clones, 65% to 90% of them singletons; the top ten hold 2.5% to 4%. Specimen: peripheral blood. These receptors originate from a man between 65 and 85 years old with acute or convalescent COVID-19.

Only one count was recorded for this clone. The chain employs TRBV14 and TRBJ2-1, with TRBD2 matching over 12 bases. Losses at the gene ends were 4 bases for V and 6 bases for J; bases not matched to a gene: 7. This CDR3 is built from 16 residues. Germline-derived CDR1 and CDR2 are SGHDN and FVKESK. The CDR3 nucleotides are TGTGCCAGCAGCCCTGTGACTAGCGGGAGAAGCAATGAGCAGTTCTTC. Translation: CASSPVTSGRSNEQFF.

The rearrangement uses TRBV6-2 or TRBV6-3 and TRBJ2-3; D possibly corresponds to TRBD2 (5 bases). CDR3 length: 16 residues. Trimming cost V 4 bases and J 1 base, with 15 bases left between them. The V gene's germline CDR1 is MNHEY and CDR2 SVGEGT. CDR3 region: CASSWNRGRGTDTQYF. CDR3 sequence (DNA): TGTGCCAGCAGTTGGAACCGGGGTCGAGGCACAGATACGCAGTATTTT.

This clone came up once. This sequence joins TRBV18 and TRBJ1-4; 8 bases map to TRBD1. Trimming cost V 4 bases and J 5 bases; bases outside gene matches: 6. The CDR3 extends over 15 amino acids. Germline CDR1 reads KGHSH; CDR2 reads LQKENI. The CDR3, as DNA: TGTGCCAGCTCACGAACAGGGGGGCAGAATGAAAAACTGTTTTTT. Translation gives CASSRTGGQNEKLFF.

The V and J genes are TRBV24-1 and TRBJ2-1; 8 bases align to TRBD2. This CDR3 has 16 amino acids. Germline V gene data show CDR1 as KGHDR and CDR2 as SFDVKD. V dropped 3 bases and J dropped 8; count of bases not matched to a gene: 11. This CDR3 is CATSDPPGSGRYEQFF. The CDR3 nucleotides are TGTGCCACCAGTGATCCGCCAGGGAGCGGGAGATATGAGCAGTTCTTC.

The V and J genes are TRBV5-6 and TRBJ1-5, with a tentative D call TRBD1 (5 bases). The CDR3 length is 15 residues. Germline V gene data show CDR1 as SGHDT and CDR2 as YYEEEE. Trimming took 2 bases from V and 1 from J, leaving 10 bases between them. CDR3 sequence (DNA): TGTGCCAGCAGCTTAGGGGTAAACAGCAATCAGCCCCAGCATTTT. Amino acid sequence: CASSLGVNSNQPQHF.

The chain links TRBV19 to TRBJ2-4; D gene ambiguous. V was clipped by 3 bases and J by 0 bases, with 9 bases between them. This CDR3 has 15 residues. Germline V gene data show CDR1 as LNHDA and CDR2 as SQIVND (reference sequence). The CDR3 nucleotides read TGTGCCAGTAGTATTTCGACAACAGCCAAAAACATTCAGTACTTC. It yields the protein CASSISTTAKNIQYF.

The gene calls are TRBV2 and TRBJ2-5, with a possible D match to TRBD2 (5 bases). Trimming left V 6 bases short and J 4 bases short, with 12 bases between. The CDR3 spans 13 residues. The germline CDR1 and CDR2 sequences are SNHLY and FYNNEI. CDR3 coding DNA: TGTGCCAGCAGCGGGAACAACCCAGAGACCCAGTACTTC. Its translation: CASSGNNPETQYF.

V gene TRBV12-3 or TRBV12-4 combines with J gene TRBJ2-1; TRBD2 matches 7 bases. The CDR3 runs to 13 residues. V lost 3 bases to trimming and J lost 5 bases; unmatched junction nucleotides: 1. The CDR3 coding sequence is TGTGCCAGCAGTTTGACTAGCAACAATGAGCAGTTCTTC. It is translated as CASSLTSNNEQFF.

This clone was picked up one time. The J gene is TRBJ1-2, the V gene TRBV7-9; 9 bases align to TRBD1. Trimming cost V 2 bases and J 7 bases; bases outside gene matches: 5. Germline lookup yields CDR1 SEHNR and CDR2 FQNEAQ (reference sequence). The CDR3 spans 14 residues. Here the CDR3 DNA reads TGTGCCAGCAGCTTAAACAGGGGGCCTGGTGGCTACACCTTC. Translated: CASSLNRGPGGYTF.

This chain uses TRBV25-1 with TRBJ2-3; the D gene is possibly TRBD2 (6 bases). V gave up 7 bases and J gave up 1 base, with 15 bases separating them. CDR1 and CDR2 from the germline V gene are MGHDK and SYGVNS. The CDR3 runs to 15 residues. In DNA form, the CDR3 reads TGTGCCAGCAAGGGAGGAGGGACCCGCACAGATACGCAGTATTTT. This translates into CASKGGGTRTDTQYF.

This clone was counted once. Here the CDR3 reads CASSWTGGTEAFF. CDR3 bases: TGTGCCAGCAGTTGGACAGGGGGGACTGAAGCTTTCTTT. The rearrangement links TRBV27 to TRBJ1-1; 10 nucleotides match TRBD1. J gave up 5 bases and V 4 bases, and 1 base lay outside the gene matches. The CDR3 runs 13 residues. From germline, CDR1 is MNHEY and CDR2 SMNVEV (reference sequence).

This chain connects TRBV6-5 to TRBJ1-3; 7 nucleotides line up with TRBD1. The CDR3 covers 13 residues. Losses at the gene ends were 6 bases for V and 4 bases for J; bases not matched to a gene: 3. Looked up from germline, CDR1 is MNHEY and CDR2 is SVGAGI. CDR3 loop: CASRLTGGNTIYF. DNA for the CDR3: TGTGCCAGCAGACTGACAGGGGGAAACACCATATATTTT.

The chain recombines TRBV5-8 with TRBJ2-1; 13 nucleotides align to TRBD2. Germline V gene sequence: CDR1 SGHTS, CDR2 YDEGEE. This CDR3 region has 16 residues. V was pared by 4 bases and J by 3 bases, with 4 bases of the junction left unmatched. CDR3: CASSTRTSGSYNEQFF. In DNA form, the CDR3 reads TGTGCCAGCAGCACCCGGACTAGCGGGAGCTACAATGAGCAGTTCTTC.

The rearrangement joins TRBV28 to TRBJ2-1; 10 nucleotides line up with TRBD2. The J segment lost 4 bases and the V segment lost 4 bases, leaving 7 bases of the junction unmatched. CDR3 length: 16 amino acids. Germline CDR1 and CDR2: MDHEN and SYDVKM. CDR3 in DNA: TGTGCCAGCAGTTCGGCACTAGCGGGATCTTACAATGAGCAGTTCTTC. Residues: CASSSALAGSYNEQFF.

This clone was observed once. J is TRBJ2-2 and V is TRBV5-1, with D hard to call. Germline values: CDR1 SGHRS, CDR2 YFSETQ. V was clipped by 0 bases and J by 5 bases, with 8 bases between them. This CDR3 contains 14 residues. The CDR3 loop reads CASSLVARTGELFF. CDR3 DNA sequence: TGCGCCAGCAGCTTGGTCGCGAGAACCGGGGAGCTGTTTTTT.

This clone has only one observation. V gene TRBV3-1 (or the pseudogene TRBV3-2) combines with J gene TRBJ2-1; 10 bases line up with TRBD2. Germline-derived CDR1 and CDR2 are LGHDT and YNNKEL (reference sequence). V gave up 1 base and J gave up 3 bases; unmatched junction bases: 3. The length of the CDR3 is 16 residues. The CDR3 loop reads CASSQVASGSYNEQFF. The CDR3 DNA reads as TGTGCCAGCAGCCAAGTGGCTAGCGGGAGCTACAATGAGCAGTTCTTC.

V is TRBV24-1 and J is TRBJ2-5; TRBD2 agrees at 7 bases. V lost 3 bases and J lost 4; bases outside the gene matches: 16. Germline V gene sequence: CDR1 KGHDR, CDR2 SFDVKD. The CDR3 runs to 18 residues. The CDR3 coding sequence is TGTGCCACCAGTGATCGGAAGCGCGGGGGAGTGCGGGGAGAGACCCAGTACTTC. This codes for CATSDRKRGGVRGETQYF.

This clone was picked up a small number of times. The chain employs TRBV18 and TRBJ2-1; 8 nucleotides line up with TRBD1. The CDR3 length is 15 residues. Germline CDR1 is KGHSH and CDR2 is LQKENI. V shed 4 bases and J 6 bases; nucleotides not matched to a gene: 8. CDR3 nucleotides: TGTGCCAGCTCACTTCACGGACAGGGCCGCAATGAGCAGTTCTTC. Amino acids: CASSLHGQGRNEQFF.

The rearrangement uses TRBV7-8 and TRBJ2-1; 10 bases match TRBD1. CDR1 and CDR2 from the germline V gene are SGHVS and FQNEAQ. The CDR3 totals 16 residues. V was clipped by 5 bases and J by 9 bases; unmatched bases: 13. CDR3 DNA sequence: TGTGCCAGCAGCCGAGACTTGACAGGGGGCTTGATTGAGCAGTTCTTC. Protein product: CASSRDLTGGLIEQFF.

The chain combines TRBV23-1 with TRBJ1-2, with 7 bases matching TRBD1. TRBV23-1 is recorded as an ORF, its role being uncertain. Trimming took 3 bases from V and 8 from J; bases not matched to a gene: 15. CDR3 size: 16 residues. Written as DNA, the CDR3 is TGCGCCAGCAGTCAGAACTTCGGACAGGAGAGAGAAGGCTACACCTTC. Protein product: CASSQNFGQEREGYTF.

The rearrangement uses TRBV4-2 and TRBJ2-2; D is ambiguous. Looked up from germline, CDR1 is LGHNA and CDR2 is YNFKEQ. V lost 2 bases to trimming and J lost 6 bases, with 10 bases between them. This CDR3 is built from 14 residues. The CDR3 nucleotides read TGTGCCAGCAGCCAAACCCCTGAGGCCGGGGAGCTGTTTTTT. It yields the protein CASSQTPEAGELFF.

The rearrangement uses TRBV15 and TRBJ2-3, with 8 bases lining up with TRBD1. The CDR3 has 16 residues. Germline V CDR1 and CDR2: LNHNV, YYDKDF (reference sequence). V shed 4 bases and J 2 bases; nucleotides not matched to a gene: 8. The DNA of the CDR3 is TGTGCCACCAGCACGCTTGGACAGGGAACCACAGATACGCAGTATTTT. Translated, it gives CATSTLGQGTTDTQYF.

This rearrangement joins TRBV5-1 to TRBJ1-5; 9 bases are a match to TRBD1. Trimming removed 4 bases from V and 2 bases from J; junction bases left unmatched: 7. The CDR3 has 16 residues. Germline assignment: CDR1 SGHRS and CDR2 YFSETQ. CDR3 sequence: CASSHGDRAGNQPQHF. The CDR3 coding sequence is TGCGCCAGCAGCCACGGGGACAGGGCTGGCAATCAGCCCCAGCATTTT.